This is a list of T cell receptor beta chains from one sample in a study of shared clonotypes between healthy human individuals. Using immunoSEQ multiplex PCR, the repertoire was profiled, and TCRdb retains in-frame clones only, with some absent. The sample lists 750,000 to 1,000,000 clones, nearly 95% seen once, with 24% in the top ten. Sample: naive CD8+ T cells sorted from blood. The receptors come from a man aged 30 to 39 in good health. CDR3s include the opening cysteine and the closing phenylalanine or tryptophan. D genes are given only for firm matches. Expanded clones are given a class, and other clones once, few, many or no size at all.

D	size	J	V	CDR3	DNA
.	.	TRBJ1-1	TRBV19	CASRTTVTNTEAFF	TGTGCCAGTAGGACTACAGTTACGAACACTGAAGCTTTCTTT
TRBD1	.	TRBJ2-3	TRBV9	CASSQNRDRLTDTQYF	TGTGCCAGCAGCCAGAACAGGGACAGACTCACAGATACGCAGTATTTT
TRBD2	.	TRBJ2-3	TRBV28	CASSWDSGITFSSTDTQYF	TGTGCCAGCAGCTGGGATAGCGGGATTACCTTCTCTAGCACAGATACGCAGTATTTT
.	.	TRBJ2-4	TRBV5-1	CASSFFATQAKNIQYF	TGCGCCAGCAGCTTCTTCGCAACACAAGCCAAAAACATTCAGTACTTC
.	few	TRBJ1-4	TRBV7-9	CASSSVGGEKLFF	TGTGCCAGCAGCTCCGTGGGGGGAGAAAAACTGTTTTTT
.	once	TRBJ1-1	TRBV7-2	CASRLDSFHSMNTEAFF	TGTGCCAGCAGACTGGACAGCTTCCACTCCATGAACACTGAAGCTTTCTTT
.	.	TRBJ2-2	TRBV7-9	CASSTPGRSSGELFF	TGTGCCAGCAGCACCCCGGGCCGTTCGTCCGGGGAGCTGTTTTTT
.	.	TRBJ2-7	TRBV5-4	CASSGGTDTYEQYF	TGTGCCAGCAGCGGCGGGACAGACACGTACGAGCAGTACTTC
TRBD2	.	TRBJ2-1	TRBV6-5	CASSPTLAGFNEQFF	TGTGCCAGCAGCCCTACACTAGCGGGATTCAATGAGCAGTTCTTC
TRBD1	.	TRBJ2-4	TRBV11-1	CASSSGQGRLEAKNIQYF	TGTGCCAGCAGCTCAGGACAGGGGCGGTTGGAAGCCAAAAACATTCAGTACTTC
TRBD2	.	TRBJ2-3	TRBV2	CASSQGLAGPPHTQYF	TGTGCCAGCAGCCAGGGACTAGCGGGCCCGCCACATACGCAGTATTTT
.	.	TRBJ2-1	TRBV5-5	CASSLWDTAYNEQFF	TGTGCCAGCAGCTTGTGGGACACTGCCTACAATGAGCAGTTCTTC
.	.	TRBJ1-6	TRBV7-9	CASSPNSPLHF	TGTGCCAGCAGCCCCAATTCACCCCTCCACTTT
TRBD2	.	TRBJ2-1	TRBV7-8	CASRGFQVSVAGEEEYNEQFF	TGTGCCAGCAGGGGGTTCCAGGTTTCAGTAGCGGGAGAAGAGGAATACAATGAGCAGTTCTTC
.	.	TRBJ1-5	TRBV27	CASSLGGVGQPQHF	TGTGCCAGCAGTTTAGGAGGGGTGGGTCAGCCCCAGCATTTT
TRBD2	.	TRBJ2-7	TRBV7-9	CASSLLRGDYEQYF	TGTGCCAGCAGCCTATTACGGGGGGACTACGAGCAGTACTTC
TRBD2	.	TRBJ2-2	TRBV5-4	CASSLEAGGSGELFF	TGTGCCAGCAGCCTTGAAGCGGGAGGAAGCGGGGAGCTGTTTTTT
.	.	TRBJ2-1	TRBV4-1	CASSRLNYGEQFF	TGCGCCAGCAGCCGGCTAAACTACGGTGAGCAGTTCTTC
.	.	TRBJ1-5	TRBV6-5	CASSHQGAGQPQHF	TGTGCCAGCAGTCACCAGGGTGCTGGTCAGCCCCAGCATTTT
.	.	TRBJ2-1	TRBV30	CAWAVGLAPYNEQFF	TGTGCCTGGGCTGTTGGGCTAGCGCCGTACAATGAGCAGTTCTTC
.	.	TRBJ2-3	TRBV27	CTSSWTDFSTDTQYF	TGTACCAGTTCTTGGACTGACTTTAGCACAGATACGCAGTATTTT
.	once	TRBJ2-5	TRBV27	CASSLSGLRTQYF	TGTGCCAGCAGTTTATCGGGGCTACGGACCCAGTACTTC
TRBD2	.	TRBJ2-1	TRBV4-3	CASSQDRGGRREQFF	TGCGCCAGCAGCCAAGATCGGGGGGGCCGGAGGGAGCAGTTCTTC
TRBD2	.	TRBJ2-7	TRBV27	CASSSLLAGAPEQYF	TGTGCCAGCAGTTCCTTACTAGCGGGAGCTCCCGAGCAGTACTTC
TRBD2	.	TRBJ2-1	TRBV29-1	CSSGGREQFF	TGCAGCTCTGGCGGGAGAGAGCAGTTCTTC
.	.	TRBJ2-7	TRBV27	CASSSYGTLSTYEQYF	TGTGCCAGCAGTTCTTACGGGACCCTGAGCACCTACGAGCAGTACTTC
TRBD1	.	TRBJ1-1	TRBV5-4	CASSLGQAGGTEAFF	TGTGCCAGCAGCCTAGGACAGGCCGGTGGGACTGAAGCTTTCTTT
TRBD1	.	TRBJ2-6	TRBV4-3	CASSQGQGLGANVLTF	TGCGCCAGCAGCCAAGGACAGGGGTTGGGGGCCAACGTCCTGACTTTC
.	.	TRBJ1-1	TRBV5-8	CASSGTGGYTEAFF	TGTGCCAGCAGCGGGACCGGTGGATACACTGAAGCTTTCTTT
TRBD1	.	TRBJ2-2	TRBV5-1	CASSTVRSRGPGELFF	TGCGCCAGCAGCACAGTTCGCAGCAGGGGGCCCGGGGAGCTGTTTTTT
TRBD2	.	TRBJ2-3	TRBV5-1	CASKSGATDTQYF	TGCGCCAGCAAAAGCGGGGCAACAGATACGCAGTATTTT
.	many	TRBJ2-7	TRBV7-8	CASSPRVDEQYF	TGTGCCAGCAGCCCAAGGGTAGACGAGCAGTACTTC
TRBD1	once	TRBJ1-1	TRBV28	CASSKDRVSIGTEAFF	TGTGCCAGCAGTAAAGACAGGGTGTCAATTGGCACTGAAGCTTTCTTT
TRBD2	.	TRBJ2-1	TRBV7-8	CASSLEAGWRTTRGEQFF	TGTGCCAGCAGCTTAGAAGCGGGGTGGCGGACTACACGGGGTGAGCAGTTCTTC
.	.	TRBJ2-3	TRBV5-1	CASRLSADTQYF	TGCGCCAGCAGGCTCTCGGCAGATACGCAGTATTTT
.	.	TRBJ2-1	TRBV27	CASRPTPLDYNEQFF	TGTGCCAGCAGACCCACACCTCTGGACTACAATGAGCAGTTCTTC
TRBD2	.	TRBJ2-5	TRBV13	CASSLEGAGVFETQYF	TGTGCCAGCAGCTTAGAGGGAGCGGGAGTTTTCGAGACCCAGTACTTC
TRBD2	once	TRBJ2-7	TRBV28	CASRSSRMAGGGYEQYF	TGTGCCAGCAGATCATCTCGGATGGCGGGAGGGGGATACGAGCAGTACTTC
TRBD2	.	TRBJ2-7	TRBV2	CASSEPSREADRDEQYF	TGTGCCAGCAGTGAACCCTCGCGGGAGGCCGATCGGGACGAGCAGTACTTC
.	.	TRBJ2-1	TRBV7-6	CASSSQNEQFF	TGTGCCAGCAGCTCACAGAATGAGCAGTTCTTC